The T cell receptor beta chain described here comes from a study of identical twins. Overall study results and limits: In monozygotic twins, models underestimated the sharing of out-of-frame TCR alpha. Whereas memory repertoires showed no such difference, abundant cord blood beta clonotypes carried fewer insertions.

This clonotype was counted many times. Its antigen is unknown. Germline V gives CDR1 SQVTM, CDR2 ANQGSEA. CDR3 size: 13 residues. The ends lost 5 bases at V and 6 bases at J; junction bases unmatched: 7. Template switching added a universal primer site; cDNA carried unique molecular identifiers. Via MiXCR, TCRdb re-called the 5' RACE reads, giving one row per CDR3 protein. Of around 250,000 distinct CDR3 sequences listed, approximately 8.3% are singletons. These records were also assigned to another study, of yellow fever vaccine responses in identical twins.

The sequenced material came from CD8+ T cells sorted from blood. This receptor was identified in a woman younger than 35 in good health. The chain links TRBV29-1 to TRBJ1-5, with 7 bases matching TRBD1. CDR3 in amino acids: CSVSQGEVQPQHF. The CDR3 bases are TGCAGCGTTTCCCAGGGGGAGGTTCAGCCCCAGCATTTT.